Listed below are T cell receptor beta chains from one sample, sequenced in a study of T cell responses to AZD1222 COVID-19 vaccine. Some clones are missing from TCRdb's copy, which holds only in-frame ones; the method was immunoSEQ multiplex PCR. This table has roughly 160,000 clones, roughly 92% appearing once. The sample in question was peripheral blood, obtained on day 0 of AZD1222 vaccination. The receptors stem from an adult in good health. Both conserved end residues are part of each CDR3. D genes are given only for firm matches. The size of a clone is reported for some rows only, either as once, few or many, or as a class for expanded clones.

>NA|NA|TRBJ2-1|TRBV6-5
TGTGCCAGCAGGAGACATGACAATGAGCAGTTCTTC
CASRRHDNEQFF
>NA|NA|TRBJ1-1|TRBV29-1
TGCAGCGTTGACTGGGCCATGAACACTGAAGCTTTCTTT
CSVDWAMNTEAFF
>NA|NA|TRBJ1-3|TRBV3-1/TRBV3-2
TGTGCCAGCAGCCCACGGGGGGTTCGAACAGGAAACACCATATATTTT
CASSPRGVRTGNTIYF
>once|NA|TRBJ1-6|TRBV5-1
TGCGCCAGCAGCTTGGGGACGACGGATTCACCCCTCCACTTT
CASSLGTTDSPLHF
>NA|NA|TRBJ2-1|TRBV19
TGTGCCAGTAGTAAAGGACGGACGTACAATGAGCAGTTCTTC
CASSKGRTYNEQFF
>NA|NA|TRBJ1-2|TRBV9
TGTGCCAGCAGCCACAGCAACAACGGACTAGGCTACACCTTC
CASSHSNNGLGYTF
>NA|TRBD1|TRBJ2-6|TRBV5-1
TGCGCCAGCAGCTCTGGACAGGGCGCTGCTGGGGCCAACGTCCTGACTTTC
CASSSGQGAAGANVLTF
>few|TRBD1|TRBJ2-1|TRBV6-5
TGTGCCAGCAATTTTGACAGGGGGCCCCTCAATGAGCAGTTCTTC
CASNFDRGPLNEQFF
>once|NA|TRBJ1-3|TRBV19
TGTGCCAGTTCGGAGGATCCGTACTCTGGAAACACCATATATTTT
CASSEDPYSGNTIYF
>NA|TRBD1|TRBJ2-3|TRBV6-5
TGTGCCAGCAGTTTACAGGGGGTGCAAGATACGCAGTATTTT
CASSLQGVQDTQYF
>NA|NA|TRBJ2-5|TRBV6-5
TGTGCCAGCACCCGGACAGAGGGGAAGAGAGAGACCCAGTACTTC
CASTRTEGKRETQYF
>NA|NA|TRBJ1-2|TRBV7-6
TGTGCCAGCAGCTCTTCGTCGGGGATGGGATATGGCTACACCTTC
CASSSSSGMGYGYTF
>NA|NA|TRBJ2-7|TRBV11-3
TGTGCCAGCAGCCGTACGGGAGCCGAGCAGTACTTC
CASSRTGAEQYF
>NA|NA|TRBJ1-2|TRBV2
TGTGCCAGCAAGTCAGGGACAAACTATGGCTACACCTTC
CASKSGTNYGYTF